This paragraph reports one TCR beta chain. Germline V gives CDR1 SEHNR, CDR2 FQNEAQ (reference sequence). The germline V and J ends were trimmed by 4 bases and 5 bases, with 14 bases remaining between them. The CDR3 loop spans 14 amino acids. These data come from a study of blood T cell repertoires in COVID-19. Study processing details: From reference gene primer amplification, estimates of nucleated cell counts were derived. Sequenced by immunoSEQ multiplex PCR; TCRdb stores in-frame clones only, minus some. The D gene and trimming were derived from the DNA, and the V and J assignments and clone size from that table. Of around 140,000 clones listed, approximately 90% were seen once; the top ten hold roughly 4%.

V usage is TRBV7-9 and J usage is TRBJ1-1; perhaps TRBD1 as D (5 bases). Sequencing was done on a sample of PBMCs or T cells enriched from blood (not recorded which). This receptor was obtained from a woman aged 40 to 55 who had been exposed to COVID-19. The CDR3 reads CASSSPDIRTEAFF. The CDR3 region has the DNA TGTGCCAGCAGCTCCCCGGACATACGGACTGAAGCTTTCTTT.